This TCR beta chain was identified in a study of blood T cell repertoires in COVID-19. Study background: The United States, Italy and Spain provided the acute and convalescent COVID-19 samples.

As processed by the authors: Amplifying reference gene primers gave estimates of nucleated cell counts. The protocol was immunoSEQ multiplex PCR, while the TCRdb copy is restricted to in-frame clones and leaves out a portion. That table supplies the V and J calls and clone size; D and trimming were determined from the DNA. The data contain some 110,000 clones, 91% of them singletons. From germline, CDR1 is SNHLY and CDR2 FYNNEI. This CDR3 comprises 15 residues. The J segment lost 5 bases and the V segment lost 8 bases, leaving 8 bases of the junction unmatched. The gene calls are TRBV2 and TRBJ2-3, with 12 bases fitting TRBD1. Sequenced input: peripheral blood. The source is a human donor in a cohort sampled during active COVID-19. The CDR3 nucleotides read TGTGCCAGCCGCCCGGGACAGGGGGCGGGAGATACGCAGTATTTT. Translation gives CASRPGQGAGDTQYF.